This entry concerns a single T cell receptor (beta chain). This clonotype was seen ten or more times. This receptor's antigen is unknown. Base quality data are lacking; no much larger clone is found one base away. The data stem from a study of T cells in Graves' hyperthyroidism and ophthalmopathy (dated by TCRdb to 2018 to 2020). Concerning the study at large: Peripheral blood was sampled at the time of initial diagnosis, prior to any treatment. The approximately 100 discovery patients were divided at random into training and test sets in a 7:3 ratio. TCR Vbeta CDR3 sequencing of approximately 140 peripheral blood samples (43 ophthalmopathy, under 80 hyperthyroidism and roughly 17 progressor patients) is reported in the paper. Prospective prediction of ophthalmopathy was tested in an independent validation cohort of 18 to 20 hyperthyroidism patients and approximately 17 patients who later progressed to ophthalmopathy. Following sampling, methimazole starting at 30 mg daily was given to hyperthyroidism patients, and high-dose intravenous methylprednisolone was given to ophthalmopathy patients. A discovery cohort of around 100 patients, roughly 40 with Graves' ophthalmopathy and 57 with stable Graves' hyperthyroidism, was used to find distinguishing TCR V-J signatures. Thyroid tissue and blood T-cell repertoires from more than five Graves' hyperthyroidism patients were also compared in the study. What the study reported, not specific to this receptor: Sample size was not statistically predetermined, and investigators were not blinded to group allocation. During validation, the model predicted progression to ophthalmopathy a median of about 5.9 months ahead of onset, with 60% to 71% sensitivity and 72% to 80% specificity. Most expanded thyroid clonotypes (frequency above 0.001) were also found in blood, which suggests that blood repertoires may mirror thyroid immune responses. Ophthalmopathy was separated from stable hyperthyroidism by a 13 V-J signature model, with 85% to 90% sensitivity and about 81% specificity obtained in cross-validation and 80%/75% obtained in testing.

There are 12 amino acids in the CDR3, from cysteine to phenylalanine inclusive. Only the CDR3 region is kept as DNA, spanning 36 bases read in frame from base 1. V drops 8 bases and J drops 4 bases, leaving 11 bases in between. CDR1 and CDR2 are read off the germline V gene (reference sequence) as LNHDA and SQIVND. TCR beta CDR3 regions were amplified from RNA transcripts. A first-round RT-PCR of the TCR CDR3 used the HTBI primer set with the Qiagen OneStep RT-PCR kit. Libraries were constructed in a second round of multiplex PCR, after which size selection and purification were performed. Libraries were sequenced paired-end with 100 bp reads on an Illumina HiSeq2000. In the authors' own workflow: Raw data were processed with SOAPnuke, discarding reads with adapters, uncalled bases, mean Phred below 15, or no exact constant-primer or identifier match. High-quality paired reads were merged with COPE v1.2.5, and unique nucleotide sequences were defined as clonotypes. MiTCR v1.1 was used to align the clonotypes against IMGT TRBV, TRBD and TRBJ reference segments. Analysis was restricted to V-J combinations with a frequency above 0.0001, which covered about 99% of repertoires. A TCS score was defined as the ratio between F50 (clonal expansion) and ExV (chaos), using BLOSUM62-based TCRdist between CDR3 peptides within each V-J. Welch's t-statistics and random forest reduced 500 to 550 V-J features to around 14, which were used in a naive Bayes classifier (R e1071). The raw public data were reprocessed by TCRdb itself: fastp quality trimming at Q25, MiXCR clonotype calling, in-frame beta chains only. All rows with the same CDR3 protein become a single entry with the most common DNA and genes. In this record, the V and J calls reflect TCRdb's handling and not the investigators' own analysis. The sample profile shows about 360,000 distinct CDR3 sequences; roughly an eighth of them were found once. Of the sample, 9% to 9.5% is held by the ten largest clones.

Stable Graves' hyperthyroidism was defined as the absence of progression to ophthalmopathy over 18 months of follow-up. Hyperthyroidism patients were newly diagnosed, with disease duration under 2 months, and aged 18 to 65 years. The study excluded patients with uncontrolled infections, other autoimmune diseases, pregnancy or lactation. Diagnoses relied on clinical symptoms, serum thyroxine and TRAb, thyroid ultrasound and orbital computed tomography. PBMCs were separated from 10 ml of fresh peripheral blood using Ficoll-Paque density gradient centrifugation. Total RNA was extracted with Trizol reagent, and quality was checked on an Agilent 2100 Bioanalyzer.

The rearranged chain carries TRBV19 and TRBJ1-1; the D gene remains uncertain. Sequenced material: blood. The sequence was obtained from a woman aged 18-30 years with Graves' hyperthyroidism. The DNA sequence is TGTGCCAGTGCAACGCTGGGCACTGAAGCTTTCTTT. Translated, this gives CASATLGTEAFF.